What follows describes a single TCR beta chain. Allocation to cohorts depended on clinical history reported by the participants. This sample was included in a study of blood T cell repertoires in COVID-19. Study in general: T cells, B-cell-depleted T cells, or PBMCs supplied cDNA or gDNA.

V was shortened by 6 bases and J by 1 base, with 9 bases between the two germline ends. This CDR3 has 13 amino acids. The germline gives CDR1 LNHDA, CDR2 SQIVND (reference sequence). As processed by the authors: Amplification of reference gene primers was used by the study to estimate nucleated cell counts. This table comes from immunoSEQ multiplex PCR, and its TCRdb copy is limited to in-frame clones, with some not included. The DNA gave D and trimming, while V, J and clone size come from that table. The data contain 200,000 or so clones, approximately 84% of them singletons. The sample consisted of PBMCs or T cells enriched from blood (not recorded which). The receptor comes from a man aged 60-69 years who had recovered from COVID-19. This sequence joins TRBV19 and TRBJ1-1, with no clear D. In nucleotides, the CDR3 is TGTGCCAGTAGGTGGGCCTGGAACACTGAAGCTTTCTTT. Translation: CASRWAWNTEAFF.